What follows is one T cell receptor (beta chain) and its context. The primer mix had 60 Vbeta and 13 Jbeta primers. Profiled with immunoSEQ multiplex PCR; TCRdb holds only in-frame clones, not every one. The sample shows roughly 130,000 clones, 73% of them seen only once. The sample belongs to a study of cytomegalovirus exposure and HLA in healthy donors. The wider study: Of some 410 genotyped donors, roughly 81% grouped in the Caucasian-associated ancestry cluster.

The V and J ends lost 1 base and 8 bases, in that order; junction bases with no gene match: 17. Germline V gene sequence: CDR1 LGHNA, CDR2 YSLEER. CDR3 length: 20 residues. The gene calls are TRBV4-3 and TRBJ2-1; TRBD2 aligns across 13 bases. Sequencing was carried out using PBMCs. The sequence was collected from a woman aged 40 to 50 in good health and CMV-seropositive. CDR3 sequence: CASSQAFAGLAGYPGDEQFF. The CDR3 coding sequence is TGCGCCAGCAGCCAAGCTTTCGCGGGACTAGCGGGGTACCCTGGGGATGAGCAGTTCTTC.